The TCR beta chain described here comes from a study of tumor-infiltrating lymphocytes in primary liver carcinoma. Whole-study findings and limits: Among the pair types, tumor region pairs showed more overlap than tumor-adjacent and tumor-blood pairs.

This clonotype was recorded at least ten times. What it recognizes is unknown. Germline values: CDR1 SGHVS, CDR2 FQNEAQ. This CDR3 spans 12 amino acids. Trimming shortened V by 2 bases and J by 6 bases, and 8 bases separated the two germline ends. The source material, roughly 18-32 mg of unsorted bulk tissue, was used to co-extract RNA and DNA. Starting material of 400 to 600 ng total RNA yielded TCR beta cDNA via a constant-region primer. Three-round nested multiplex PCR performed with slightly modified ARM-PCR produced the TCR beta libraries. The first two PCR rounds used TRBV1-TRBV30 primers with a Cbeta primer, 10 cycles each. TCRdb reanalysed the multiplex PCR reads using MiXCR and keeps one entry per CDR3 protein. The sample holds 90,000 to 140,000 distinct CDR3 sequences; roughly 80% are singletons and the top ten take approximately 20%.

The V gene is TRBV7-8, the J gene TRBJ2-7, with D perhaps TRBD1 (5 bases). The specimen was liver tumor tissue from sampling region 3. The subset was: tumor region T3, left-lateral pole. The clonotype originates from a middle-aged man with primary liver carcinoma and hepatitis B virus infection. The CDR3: CASSLIGAEQYF. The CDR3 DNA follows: TGTGCCAGCAGCTTAATAGGGGCCGAGCAGTACTTC.